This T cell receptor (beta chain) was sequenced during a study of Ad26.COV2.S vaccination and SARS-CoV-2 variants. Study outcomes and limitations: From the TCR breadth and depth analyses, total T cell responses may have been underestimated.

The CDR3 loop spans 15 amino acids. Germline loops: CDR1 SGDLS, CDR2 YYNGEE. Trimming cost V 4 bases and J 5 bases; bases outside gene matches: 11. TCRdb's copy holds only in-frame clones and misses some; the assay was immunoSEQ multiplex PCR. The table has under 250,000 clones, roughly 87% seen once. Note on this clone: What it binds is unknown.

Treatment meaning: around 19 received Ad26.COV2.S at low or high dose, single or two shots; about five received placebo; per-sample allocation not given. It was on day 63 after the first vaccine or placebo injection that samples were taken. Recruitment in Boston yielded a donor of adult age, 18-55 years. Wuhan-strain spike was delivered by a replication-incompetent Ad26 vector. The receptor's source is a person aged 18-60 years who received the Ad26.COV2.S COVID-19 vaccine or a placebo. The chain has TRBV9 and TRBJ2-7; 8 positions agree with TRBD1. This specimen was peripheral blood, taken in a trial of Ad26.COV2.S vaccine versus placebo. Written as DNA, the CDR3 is TGTGCCAGCAGCACGCACGACCGGACAGGGAACGAGCAGTACTTC. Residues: CASSTHDRTGNEQYF.